The 26 T cell receptor beta chains presented below share a single source sample, sequenced in a study of PD-1 blockade in mismatch repair-deficient tumors. Method: immunoSEQ multiplex PCR; TCRdb's copy keeps in-frame clones and lacks some. The sample has 120,000 or so clones, more than 85% seen once. Sequencing was performed on peripheral blood, taken 44 weeks after starting pembrolizumab. Receptors were obtained from an adult with mismatch repair-deficient cancer.

The rearrangement links TRBV5-1 to TRBJ2-3; D is possibly TRBD1 or TRBD2 (5 bases each). This CDR3 has 14 residues. Germline assignment: CDR1 SGHRS and CDR2 YFSETQ. Trimming pared 5 bases from V and 0 bases from J, leaving 10 bases between. CDR3 region: CASRVGPSTDTQYF. DNA of the CDR3: TGCGCCAGCAGGGTGGGACCAAGCACAGATACGCAGTATTTT.

This clone was detected only once. This CDR3 is CASSIRDSPPDQPQHF. The CDR3 DNA is TGTGCCAGTAGTATAAGGGACAGTCCCCCAGATCAGCCCCAGCATTTT. The V call is TRBV19, the J call TRBJ1-5, with 7 positions matching TRBD1. There are 16 residues in the CDR3. V lost 2 bases and J lost 5; bases outside the gene matches: 9. CDR1 LNHDA and CDR2 SQIVND come from the germline V gene (reference sequence).

This clone is a singleton in its sample. The chain combines TRBV5-6 with TRBJ1-2; D is unresolved. Between the trimmed V and J ends, which lost 0 bases and 1 base, there was a span of 7 bases. CDR3 length: 14 residues. Per germline, CDR1 SGHDT and CDR2 YYEEEE. The CDR3 sequence: CASSLDNFNYGYTF. The CDR3 nucleotides read TGTGCCAGCAGCTTGGACAATTTTAACTATGGCTACACCTTC. The full variable domain, its missing parts supplied by reference TRBV5-6 and TRBJ1-2, is DAGVTQSPTHLIKTRGQQVTLRCSPKSGHDTVSWYQQALGQGPQFIFQYYEEEERQRGNFPDRFSGHQFPNYSSELNVNALLLGDSALYLCASSLDNFNYGYTFGSGTRLTVV.

This clone was recorded once. The rearrangement joins TRBV7-2 to TRBJ2-7; the match to TRBD1 covers 7 bases. V trimming: 0 bases; J trimming: 4 bases; junction bases outside the gene matches: 15. CDR3 size: 18 residues. From germline, CDR1 is SGHTA and CDR2 FQGNSA. CDR3 in DNA: TGTGCCAGCAGCTTAGCCCCGGAAGAGTACAGGGGAAGGTACGAGCAGTACTTC. It is translated as CASSLAPEEYRGRYEQYF.

The rearrangement uses TRBV6-6 and TRBJ1-4, with TRBD1 as a possible D gene (5 bases). The CDR3 is 11 residues long. Trimming left V 6 bases short and J 8 bases short, with 7 bases between. Germline V gene sequence: CDR1 MNHNY, CDR2 SVGAGI (reference sequence). The CDR3 coding sequence is TGTGCCAGCAGCAGGGCGGAAAAACTGTTTTTT. This codes for CASSRAEKLFF.

The sample holds one count of this clone. The chain combines TRBV5-1 with TRBJ2-6; D is perhaps TRBD2 (6 bases). The CDR3 extends over 15 amino acids. V lost 5 bases and J 0 bases, leaving 9 bases between the germline ends. Germline V gene lookup returns CDR1 SGHRS and CDR2 YFSETQ. The CDR3 loop is CASSSGGSGANVLTF. CDR3 bases: TGCGCCAGCAGTTCCGGGGGCTCTGGGGCCAACGTCCTGACTTTC.

The V call is TRBV29-1, the J call TRBJ2-5, with 9 bases aligning to TRBD2. J gave up 1 base and V 0 bases, and 15 bases lay outside the gene matches. This CDR3 spans 19 amino acids. Germline CDR1 and CDR2: SQVTM and ANQGSEA. CDR3 loop: CSVEDLVVAGVGAQETQYF. The CDR3 coding sequence is TGCAGCGTTGAAGACCTGGTAGTAGCGGGAGTGGGGGCCCAAGAGACCCAGTACTTC. Full variable domain (outside the CDR3, taken from reference TRBV29-1 and TRBJ2-5): SAVISQKPSRDICQRGTSLTIQCQVDSQVTMMFWYRQQPGQSLTLIATANQGSEATYESGFVIDKFPISRPNLTFSTLTVSNMSPEDSSIYLCSVEDLVVAGVGAQETQYFGPGTRLLVL.

This clone has only one observation. The same CDR3 arises from other DNA sequences in this sample as well. The chain has TRBV19 and TRBJ2-3; the D is unclear. The CDR3 is 13 residues long. Trimming took off 1 base at V and 0 bases at J, with 2 bases between the two ends. Germline lookup yields CDR1 LNHDA and CDR2 SQIVND (reference sequence). CDR3 amino acids: CASSIGSTDTQYF. In DNA, the CDR3 is TGTGCCAGTAGTATAGGCAGCACAGATACGCAGTATTTT.

The chain recombines TRBV6-1 with TRBJ1-4; 7 bases match TRBD1. Germline loops: CDR1 MNHNS, CDR2 SASEGT. There are 15 residues in the CDR3. V lost 7 bases to trimming and J lost 2 bases; unmatched junction nucleotides: 7. For the CDR3, the DNA is TGTGCCAGCATCCGGGACAGAGCTACTAATGAAAAACTGTTTTTT. It translates to CASIRDRATNEKLFF.

This rearrangement joins TRBV9 to TRBJ1-1; no definite D call. V lost 1 base and J 0 bases, leaving 4 bases between the germline ends. This CDR3 is built from 13 residues. Per the germline V gene, CDR1 is SGDLS and CDR2 is YYNGEE. The CDR3 sequence is CASSVRVNTEAFF. Written as DNA, the CDR3 is TGTGCCAGCAGCGTAAGAGTGAACACTGAAGCTTTCTTT.

The rearrangement joins TRBV10-2 to TRBJ1-1; no firm D call. CDR3 size: 15 residues. Germline loops: CDR1 WSHSY, CDR2 SAAADI. With 8 bases removed from V and 5 bases from J, the gap between germline ends came to 21 bases. CDR3 bases: TGCGCCAGCCTGGGATCTGGGCAAGGTGAGACTGAAGCTTTCTTT. Encoded protein: CASLGSGQGETEAFF.

The chain uses TRBV29-1 and TRBJ2-5; D is perhaps TRBD1 (6 bases). V lost 4 bases and J 5 bases, leaving 17 bases between the germline ends. Germline CDR1 SQVTM, CDR2 ANQGSEA. CDR3 size: 14 residues. CDR3 residues: CSVAGGRFGETQYF. CDR3 DNA sequence: TGCAGCGTTGCTGGGGGCCGGTTCGGGGAGACCCAGTACTTC.

The chain couples TRBV7-2 to TRBJ2-1; 7 bases map to TRBD2. The CDR3 covers 18 residues. Germline assignment: CDR1 SGHTA and CDR2 FQGNSA. Trimming at V came to 1 base and at J to 0 bases, leaving 9 bases not matched to a gene. The CDR3 DNA sequence: TGTGCCAGCAGCTTAGGTATTAGCGGGTACAGCTCCTACAATGAGCAGTTCTTC. It specifies CASSLGISGYSSYNEQFF.

This clone appeared a single time. The chain joins TRBV19 to TRBJ1-1, with no clear D. Trimming took off 6 bases at V and 1 base at J, with 18 bases between the two ends. The CDR3 has 16 amino acids. CDR1 is LNHDA, CDR2 SQIVND, per germline (reference sequence). The CDR3: CASRGPSGSGNTEAFF. The DNA for the CDR3 is TGTGCCAGTAGAGGCCCCAGTGGGTCGGGGAACACTGAAGCTTTCTTT.

The chain joins TRBV5-4 to TRBJ2-1; 14 bases agree with TRBD2. The J segment lost 7 bases and the V segment lost 7 bases, leaving 4 bases of the junction unmatched. The germline gives CDR1 SGHNT, CDR2 YYREEE (reference sequence). The CDR3 spans 14 residues. CDR3 in DNA: TGTGCCAGCCCAGGACTAGCGGGAGGAAATGAGCAGTTCTTC. Translating it yields CASPGLAGGNEQFF.

This clone was seen once. The chain carries TRBV28 and TRBJ2-6, with 7 positions matching TRBD2. Losses at the gene ends were 8 bases for V and 0 bases for J; bases not matched to a gene: 7. CDR3 length: 16 amino acids. CDR1 and CDR2 (germline): MDHEN, SYDVKM. CDR3 nucleotide sequence: TGTGCCAGCCTTCCGGGGGGTTACTCTGGGGCCAACGTCCTGACTTTC. It specifies CASLPGGYSGANVLTF.

The count of this clone is one. This chain connects TRBV19 to TRBJ2-1; D is undetermined. The germline gives CDR1 LNHDA, CDR2 SQIVND (reference sequence). V was shortened by 3 bases and J by 8 bases, with 8 bases between the two germline ends. This CDR3 comprises 12 residues. The CDR3, as DNA: TGTGCCAGTAGTATCCATAGGGATGAGCAGTTCTTC. This codes for CASSIHRDEQFF.

This chain links TRBV6-1 with TRBJ2-6, with D possibly matching TRBD1 (6 bases). The CDR3 consists of 14 residues. Germline CDR1 reads MNHNS; CDR2 reads SASEGT. Between the trimmed V and J ends, which lost 10 bases and 0 bases, there was a span of 10 bases. The CDR3 bases are TGTGCCATCGGACAGAGCTCTGGGGCCAACGTCCTGACTTTC. It encodes CAIGQSSGANVLTF.

J is TRBJ2-1 and V is TRBV7-9, with D perhaps TRBD2 (5 bases). Germline assignment: CDR1 SEHNR and CDR2 FQNEAQ (reference sequence). This CDR3 is built from 16 residues. The V end lost 6 bases, the J end lost 0 bases, and 15 bases lay between the germline ends. The CDR3 region is CASRPGLSSSYNEQFF. CDR3 coding DNA: TGTGCCAGCAGACCCGGACTGTCTAGCTCCTACAATGAGCAGTTCTTC. Combining the CDR3 with reference TRBV7-9 and TRBJ2-1 gives the whole variable domain DTGVSQNPRHKITKRGQNVTFRCDPISEHNRLYWYRQTLGQGPEFLTYFQNEAQLEKSRLLSDRFSAERPKGSFSTLEIQRTEQGDSAMYLCASRPGLSSSYNEQFFGPGTRLTVL.

This chain uses TRBV7-3 with TRBJ1-2; unclear D gene. This CDR3 has 13 amino acids. The V end lost 2 bases, the J end lost 7 bases, and 11 bases lay between the germline ends. The V gene's germline CDR1 is SGHTA and CDR2 FQGTGA. CDR3 loop: CASSLAVGGGYTF. The CDR3 nucleotides read TGTGCCAGCAGCTTAGCGGTCGGCGGTGGCTACACCTTC.

The chain uses TRBV23-1 and TRBJ2-3, with TRBD1 matching 8 bases. TRBV23-1 carries the ORF label, with uncertain function. The J segment lost 0 bases and the V segment lost 0 bases, leaving 14 bases of the junction unmatched. The CDR3 runs 20 residues. The CDR3 DNA reads as TGCGCCAGCAGTCAATCCCCTCGACAGGGGATATATATAAGCACAGATACGCAGTATTTT. Protein product: CASSQSPRQGIYISTDTQYF.

This clone was counted a few times. V gene TRBV27 combines with J gene TRBJ2-7, with D perhaps matching TRBD1 (6 bases). This CDR3 spans 13 amino acids. V shed 6 bases and J shed 1 base, with 10 bases lying between them. Per the germline V gene, CDR1 is MNHEY and CDR2 is SMNVEV (reference sequence). CDR3 region: CASSPGQSYEQYF. CDR3 in DNA: TGTGCCAGCAGCCCAGGACAGTCCTACGAGCAGTACTTC.

A word on this clone: This specimen includes other DNA sequences encoding the same CDR3. This chain uses TRBV5-1 with TRBJ2-7; D gene uncertain. Germline values: CDR1 SGHRS, CDR2 YFSETQ. The CDR3 length is 11 residues. Trimming shortened V by 0 bases and J by 4 bases, and 2 bases separated the two germline ends. The CDR3 sequence is CASSLGYEQYF. In DNA form, the CDR3 reads TGCGCCAGCAGCTTGGGTTACGAGCAGTACTTC.

This clone appeared once. The final CDR3 position lacks the conserved phenylalanine or tryptophan, pointing to a likely read error. It is unclear where the CDR3 begins or ends on the DNA, so no DNA is shown, and the CDR3 is as TCRdb lists it. The chain links TRBV5-8 to TRBJ2-7; the D call in the table, TRBD2, was not verified against the DNA. Germline V lookup: CDR1 SGHTS, CDR2 YDEGEE. Counting both end residues, the CDR3 totals 9 amino acids. The CDR3 loop is CASSFPVPY.

The gene calls are TRBV4-1 and TRBJ2-3; 7 nucleotides agree with TRBD1. CDR1 MGHRA and CDR2 YSYEKL come from the germline V gene. Trimming removed 1 base from V and 0 bases from J; junction bases left unmatched: 1. CDR3 length: 15 amino acids. CDR3 in amino acids: CASSQGTGSTDTQYF. The CDR3 DNA reads as TGCGCCAGCAGCCAAGGGACAGGTAGCACAGATACGCAGTATTTT.

This clone is a singleton in its sample. The chain joins TRBV2 to TRBJ2-5; TRBD2 might be the D (6 bases). The germline CDR1 and CDR2 sequences are SNHLY and FYNNEI. The length of the CDR3 is 13 residues. V was cut by 4 bases and J by 2 bases, with 8 bases left in between. The CDR3 is CASSGGLQETQYF. The CDR3 region has the DNA TGTGCCAGCAGTGGGGGACTTCAAGAGACCCAGTACTTC.